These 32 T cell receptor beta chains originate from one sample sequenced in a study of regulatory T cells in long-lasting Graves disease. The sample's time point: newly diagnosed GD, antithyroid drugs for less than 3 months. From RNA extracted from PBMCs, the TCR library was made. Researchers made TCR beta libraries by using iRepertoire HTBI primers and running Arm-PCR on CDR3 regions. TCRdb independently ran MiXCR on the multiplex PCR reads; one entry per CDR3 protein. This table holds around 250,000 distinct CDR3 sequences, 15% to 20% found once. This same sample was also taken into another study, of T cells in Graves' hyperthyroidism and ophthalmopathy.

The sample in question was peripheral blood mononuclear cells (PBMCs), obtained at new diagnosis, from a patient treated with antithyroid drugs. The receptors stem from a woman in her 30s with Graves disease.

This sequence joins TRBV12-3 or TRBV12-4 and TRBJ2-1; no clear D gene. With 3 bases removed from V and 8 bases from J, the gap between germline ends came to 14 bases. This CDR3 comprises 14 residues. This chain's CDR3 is CASSFQASTDEQFF. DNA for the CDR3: TGTGCCAGCAGTTTCCAGGCTTCGACGGATGAGCAGTTCTTC.

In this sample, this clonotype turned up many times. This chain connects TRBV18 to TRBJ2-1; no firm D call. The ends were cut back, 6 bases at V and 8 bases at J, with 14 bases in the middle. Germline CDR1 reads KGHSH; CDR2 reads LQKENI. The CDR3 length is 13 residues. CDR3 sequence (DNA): TGTGCCAGCTCGCCTGACGGGTGGGATGAGCAGTTCTTC. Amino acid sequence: CASSPDGWDEQFF.

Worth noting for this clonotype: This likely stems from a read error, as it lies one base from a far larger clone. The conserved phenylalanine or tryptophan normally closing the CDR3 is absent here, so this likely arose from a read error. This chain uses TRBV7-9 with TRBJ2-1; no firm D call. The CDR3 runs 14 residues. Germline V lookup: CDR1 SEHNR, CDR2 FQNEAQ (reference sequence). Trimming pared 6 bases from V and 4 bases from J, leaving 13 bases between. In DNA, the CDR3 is TGTGCCAGCAGTTTGGAGCTCGTTTACAATGAGCAGTTCCTC. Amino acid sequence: CASSLELVYNEQFL.

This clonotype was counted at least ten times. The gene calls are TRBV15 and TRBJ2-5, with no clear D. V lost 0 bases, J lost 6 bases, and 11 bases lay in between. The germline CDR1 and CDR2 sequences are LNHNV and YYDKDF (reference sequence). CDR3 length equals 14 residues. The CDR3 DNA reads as TGTGCCACCAGCAGAGATTTCGGTGTTCAGACCCAGTACTTC. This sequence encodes CATSRDFGVQTQYF.

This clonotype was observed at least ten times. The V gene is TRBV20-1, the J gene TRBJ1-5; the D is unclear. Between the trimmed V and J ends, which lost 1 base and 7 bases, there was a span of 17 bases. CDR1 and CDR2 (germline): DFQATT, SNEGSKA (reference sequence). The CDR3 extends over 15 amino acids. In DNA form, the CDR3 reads TGCAGTGCTAGAGTCCCCGGGATCGAAGGCCAGCCCCAGCATTTT. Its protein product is CSARVPGIEGQPQHF.

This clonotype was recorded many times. The CDR3 DNA reads TGTGCCAGCAGAGGGGCGATGTACCAAGAGACCCAGTACTTC. This codes for CASRGAMYQETQYF. This chain connects TRBV27 to TRBJ2-5; D might be TRBD1 (5 bases). Germline CDR1 MNHEY, CDR2 SMNVEV (reference sequence). The length of the CDR3 is 14 residues. Trimming cost V 6 bases and J 0 bases, with 11 bases left between them.

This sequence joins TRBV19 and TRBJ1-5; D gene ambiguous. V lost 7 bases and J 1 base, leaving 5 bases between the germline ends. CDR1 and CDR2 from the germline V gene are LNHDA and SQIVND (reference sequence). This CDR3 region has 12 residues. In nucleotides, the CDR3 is TGTGCCAGTAAGGTGAGCAATCAGCCCCAGCATTTT. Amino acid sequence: CASKVSNQPQHF.

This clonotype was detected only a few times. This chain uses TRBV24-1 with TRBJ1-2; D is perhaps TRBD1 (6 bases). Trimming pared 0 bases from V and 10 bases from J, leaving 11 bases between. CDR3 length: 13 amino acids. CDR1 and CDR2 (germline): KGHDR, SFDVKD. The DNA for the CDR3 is TGTGCCACCAGTGATTTGTGGGGGGCCGACTACACCTTC. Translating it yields CATSDLWGADYTF.

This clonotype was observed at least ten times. The CDR3 here is CASSYGLAVGYDTQYF. For the CDR3, the DNA is TGTGCCAGCAGTTACGGACTAGCGGTGGGTTATGATACGCAGTATTTT. The J gene is TRBJ2-3, the V gene TRBV6-5; TRBD2 matches at 10 bases. The V segment lost 2 bases and the J segment 6 bases; nucleotides outside the gene matches: 8. The CDR3 loop spans 16 amino acids. Germline CDR1 is MNHEY and CDR2 is SVGAGI.

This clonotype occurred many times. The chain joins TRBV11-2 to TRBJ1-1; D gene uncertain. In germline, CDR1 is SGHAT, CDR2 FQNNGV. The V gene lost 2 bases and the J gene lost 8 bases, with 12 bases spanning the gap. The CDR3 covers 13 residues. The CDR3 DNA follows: TGTGCCAGCAGCTTATCGGGGTCCTGGGAAGCTTTCTTT. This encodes CASSLSGSWEAFF.

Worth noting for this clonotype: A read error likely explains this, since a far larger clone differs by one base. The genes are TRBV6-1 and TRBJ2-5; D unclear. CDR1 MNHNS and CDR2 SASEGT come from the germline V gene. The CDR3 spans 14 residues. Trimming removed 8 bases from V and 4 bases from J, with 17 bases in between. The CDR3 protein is CASPRSSAGETQYF. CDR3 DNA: TGTGCCAGCCCAAGATCCAGCGCAGGAGAGACCCAGTACTTC.

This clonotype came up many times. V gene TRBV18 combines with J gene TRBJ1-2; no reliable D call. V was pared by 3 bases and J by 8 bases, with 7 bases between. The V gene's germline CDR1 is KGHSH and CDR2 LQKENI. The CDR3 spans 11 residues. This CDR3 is CASSPSEGYTF. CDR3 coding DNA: TGTGCCAGCTCACCCTCCGAGGGCTACACCTTC. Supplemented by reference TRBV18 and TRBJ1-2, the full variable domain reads NAGVMQNPRHLVRRRGQEARLRCSPMKGHSHVYWYRQLPEEGLKFMVYLQKENIIDESGMPKERFSAEFPKEGPSILRIQQVVRGDSAAYFCASSPSEGYTFGSGTRLTVV.

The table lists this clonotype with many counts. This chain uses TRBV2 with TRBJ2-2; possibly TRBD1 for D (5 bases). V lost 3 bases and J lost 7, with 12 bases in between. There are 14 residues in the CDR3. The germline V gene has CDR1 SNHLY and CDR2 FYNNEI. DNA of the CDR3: TGTGCCAGCAGTGACCTAAGGGGTATCGGGGAGCTGTTTTTT. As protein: CASSDLRGIGELFF.

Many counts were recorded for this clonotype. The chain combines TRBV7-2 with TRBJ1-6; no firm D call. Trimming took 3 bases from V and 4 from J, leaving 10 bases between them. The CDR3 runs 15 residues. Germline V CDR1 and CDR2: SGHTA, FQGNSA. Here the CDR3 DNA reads TGTGCCAGCAGCTTGCATCCGGAATATAATTCACCCCTCCACTTT. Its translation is CASSLHPEYNSPLHF.

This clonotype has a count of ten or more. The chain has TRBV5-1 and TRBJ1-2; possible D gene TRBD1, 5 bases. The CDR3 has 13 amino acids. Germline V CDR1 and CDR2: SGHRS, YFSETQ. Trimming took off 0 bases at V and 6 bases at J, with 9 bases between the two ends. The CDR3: CASSLVGVDGYTF. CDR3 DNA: TGCGCCAGCAGCTTGGTGGGGGTCGATGGCTACACCTTC.

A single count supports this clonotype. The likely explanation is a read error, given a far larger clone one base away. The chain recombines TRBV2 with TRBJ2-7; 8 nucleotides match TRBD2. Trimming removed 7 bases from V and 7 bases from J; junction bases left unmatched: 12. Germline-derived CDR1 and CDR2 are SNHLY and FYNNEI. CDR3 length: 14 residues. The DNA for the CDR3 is TGTGCCAGCAAGCGGGGGACCTCCTACAATGAGCAGTACTTC. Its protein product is CASKRGTSYNEQYF.

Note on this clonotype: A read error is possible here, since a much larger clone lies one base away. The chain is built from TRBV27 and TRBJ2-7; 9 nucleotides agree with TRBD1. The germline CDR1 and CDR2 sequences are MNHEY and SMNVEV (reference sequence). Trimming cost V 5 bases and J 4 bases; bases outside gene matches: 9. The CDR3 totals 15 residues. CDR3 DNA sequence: TGTGCCAGCAGTGGGGAAGGACAGGGGTTATACGAGCAGTACTTC. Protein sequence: CASSGEGQGLYEQYF.

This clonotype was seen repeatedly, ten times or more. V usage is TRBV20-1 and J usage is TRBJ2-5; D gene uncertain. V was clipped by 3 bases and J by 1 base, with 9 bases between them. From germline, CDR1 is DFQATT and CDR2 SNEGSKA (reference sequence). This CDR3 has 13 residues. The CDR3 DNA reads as TGCAGTGCTAGCTTGACGGTCCAAGAGACCCAGTACTTC. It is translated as CSASLTVQETQYF.

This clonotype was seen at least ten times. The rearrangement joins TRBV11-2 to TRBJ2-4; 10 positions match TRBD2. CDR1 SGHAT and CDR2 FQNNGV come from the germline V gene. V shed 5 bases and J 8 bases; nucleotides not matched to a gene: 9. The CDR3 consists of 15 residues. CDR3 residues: CASSARAGGLDIQYF. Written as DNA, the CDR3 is TGTGCCAGCAGCGCGCGAGCGGGGGGGCTAGACATTCAGTACTTC.

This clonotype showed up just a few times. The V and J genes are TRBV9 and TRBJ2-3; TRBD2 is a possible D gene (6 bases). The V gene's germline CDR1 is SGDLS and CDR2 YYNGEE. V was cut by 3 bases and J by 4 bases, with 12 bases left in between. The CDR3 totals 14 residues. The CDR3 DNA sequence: TGTGCCAGCAGCGGGACGGGGGATCCAGATACGCAGTATTTT. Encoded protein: CASSGTGDPDTQYF.

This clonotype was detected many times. The CDR3 protein is CASSLRNMNTEAFF. CDR3 nucleotide sequence: TGTGCCAGCAGTCTCCGAAATATGAACACTGAAGCTTTCTTT. The genes are TRBV5-5 and TRBJ1-1; D is unclear. Germline loops: CDR1 SGHKS, CDR2 YYEKEE (reference sequence). The germline V and J ends were trimmed by 5 bases and 0 bases, with 11 bases remaining between them. The CDR3 totals 14 residues.

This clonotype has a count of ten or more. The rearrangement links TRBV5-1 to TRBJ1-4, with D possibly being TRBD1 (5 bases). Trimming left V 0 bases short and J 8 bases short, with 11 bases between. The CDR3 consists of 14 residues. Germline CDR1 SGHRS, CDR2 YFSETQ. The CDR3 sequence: CASSLALGREKLFF. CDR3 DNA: TGCGCCAGCAGCTTGGCCTTGGGGCGAGAAAAACTGTTTTTT.

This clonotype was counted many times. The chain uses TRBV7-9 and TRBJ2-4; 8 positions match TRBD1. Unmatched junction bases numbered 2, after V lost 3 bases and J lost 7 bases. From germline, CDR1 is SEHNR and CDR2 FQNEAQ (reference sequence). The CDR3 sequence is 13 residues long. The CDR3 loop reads CASSFQGANIQYF. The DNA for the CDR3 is TGTGCCAGCAGCTTCCAGGGGGCTAACATTCAGTACTTC.

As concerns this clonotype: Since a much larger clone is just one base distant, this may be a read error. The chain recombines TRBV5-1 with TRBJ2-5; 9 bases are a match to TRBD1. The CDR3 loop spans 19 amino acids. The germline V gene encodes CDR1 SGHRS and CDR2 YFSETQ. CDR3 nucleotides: TGCACCAGCAGCTTAACGAGAGCAAGAAGGACAGGGGATCTTGAGACCCAGTACTTC. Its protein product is CTSSLTRARRTGDLETQYF.

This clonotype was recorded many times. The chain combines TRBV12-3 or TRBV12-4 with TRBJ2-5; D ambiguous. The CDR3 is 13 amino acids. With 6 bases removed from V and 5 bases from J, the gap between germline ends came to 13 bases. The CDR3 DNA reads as TGTGCCAGCAGACGCCCAGGTCGGGAGACCCAGTACTTC. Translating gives CASRRPGRETQYF.

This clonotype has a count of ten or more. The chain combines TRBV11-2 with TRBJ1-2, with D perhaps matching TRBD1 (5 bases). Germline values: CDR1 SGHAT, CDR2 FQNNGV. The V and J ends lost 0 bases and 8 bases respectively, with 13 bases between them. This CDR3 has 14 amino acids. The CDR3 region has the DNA TGTGCCAGCAGCTTAGAGCCGGGGGGGTTCGGCTACACCTTC. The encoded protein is CASSLEPGGFGYTF.

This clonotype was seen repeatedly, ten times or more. The CDR3 nucleotides are TGTGCCAGCCATTTCGAATTCCCGAACACTGAAGCTTTCTTT. Residues: CASHFEFPNTEAFF. V usage is TRBV2 and J usage is TRBJ1-1; D remains unclear. The CDR3 has 14 amino acids. V gave up 8 bases and J gave up 1 base, with 14 bases separating them. Germline CDR1 reads SNHLY; CDR2 reads FYNNEI.

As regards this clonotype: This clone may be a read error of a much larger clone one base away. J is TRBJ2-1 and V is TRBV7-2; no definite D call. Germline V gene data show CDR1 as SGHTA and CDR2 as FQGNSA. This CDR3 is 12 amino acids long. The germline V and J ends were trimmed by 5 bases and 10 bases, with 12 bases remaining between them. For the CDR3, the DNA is TGTGCCAGCAGCAATCAGCCCTACGAGCAGTTCTTC. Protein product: CASSNQPYEQFF.

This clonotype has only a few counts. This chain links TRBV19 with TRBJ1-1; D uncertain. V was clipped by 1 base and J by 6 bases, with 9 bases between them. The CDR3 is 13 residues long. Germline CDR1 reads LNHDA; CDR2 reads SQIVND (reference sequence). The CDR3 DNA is TGTGCCAGTAGTATAGTCCAGGCGTCTGAAGCTTTCTTT. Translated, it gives CASSIVQASEAFF. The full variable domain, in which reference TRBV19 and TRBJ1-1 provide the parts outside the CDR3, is DGGITQSPKYLFRKEGQNVTLSCEQNLNHDAMYWYRQDPGQGLRLIYYSQIVNDFQKGDIAEGYSVSREKKESFPLTVTSAQKNPTAFYLCASSIVQASEAFFGQGTRLTVV.

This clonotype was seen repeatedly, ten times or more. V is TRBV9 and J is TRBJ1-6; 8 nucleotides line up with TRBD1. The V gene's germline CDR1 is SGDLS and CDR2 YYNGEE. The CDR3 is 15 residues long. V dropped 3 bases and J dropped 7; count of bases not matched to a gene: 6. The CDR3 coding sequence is TGTGCCAGCAGCGCCGGACAGGGAAAGAATTCACCCCTCCACTTT. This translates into CASSAGQGKNSPLHF.

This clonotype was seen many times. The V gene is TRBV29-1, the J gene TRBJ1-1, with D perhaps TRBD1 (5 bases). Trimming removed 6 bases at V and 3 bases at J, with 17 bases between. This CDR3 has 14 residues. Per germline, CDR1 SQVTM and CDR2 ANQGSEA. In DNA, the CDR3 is TGCAGCGTGAACGGAGGGGTGGGGGACACTGAAGCTTTCTTT. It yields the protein CSVNGGVGDTEAFF.

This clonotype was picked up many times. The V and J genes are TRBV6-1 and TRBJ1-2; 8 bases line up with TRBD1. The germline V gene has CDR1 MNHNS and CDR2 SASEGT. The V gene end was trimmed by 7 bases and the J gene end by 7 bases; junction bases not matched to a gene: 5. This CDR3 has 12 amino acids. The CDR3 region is CASTRQGFGYTF. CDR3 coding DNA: TGTGCCAGCACTAGACAGGGGTTTGGCTACACCTTC.